The rows below give T cell receptor beta chains drawn from one sample of a study of blood T cell repertoires in COVID-19. Method: immunoSEQ multiplex PCR; TCRdb's copy keeps in-frame clones and lacks some. The table lists 250,000 to 350,000 clones, 88% of them singletons. The sample consisted of PBMCs or T cells enriched from blood (not recorded which). The receptors were sampled from a woman between 50 and 59 years old who had recovered from COVID-19. The CDR3 runs from the conserved cysteine through the conserved F or W. D genes are given only for firm matches. The size of a clone is reported for some rows only, either as once, few or many, or as a class for expanded clones.

clone_size j_call v_call d_call cdr3_aa cdr3_nt
- TRBJ2-7 TRBV29-1 - CSVVVRDFSYEQYF TGCAGCGTTGTTGTAAGGGACTTCTCCTACGAGCAGTACTTC
- TRBJ1-2 TRBV2 TRBD1 CASSLGQLNYGYTF TGTGCCAGCAGTTTGGGACAGCTAAACTATGGCTACACCTTC
- TRBJ2-1 TRBV9 TRBD2 CASSESGMGQFF TGTGCCAGCAGCGAGAGCGGGATGGGGCAGTTCTTC
few TRBJ1-1 TRBV6-2/TRBV6-3 - CASSYSSPRMNTEAFF TGTGCCAGCAGTTACTCGTCTCCCAGAATGAACACTGAAGCTTTCTTT
- TRBJ1-1 TRBV7-9 TRBD1 CASKWDRERTEAFF TGTGCCAGCAAATGGGACAGGGAACGAACTGAAGCTTTCTTT
- TRBJ1-2 TRBV27 - CASSPGLSYGYTF TGTGCCAGCAGTCCCGGACTGTCTTATGGCTACACCTTC
few TRBJ1-1 TRBV18 - CASSPDSMNTEAFF TGTGCCAGCTCACCAGACAGCATGAACACTGAAGCTTTCTTT
- TRBJ1-1 TRBV5-1 - CASSYTGNTLNTEAFF TGCGCCAGCAGCTATACAGGCAACACCTTGAACACTGAAGCTTTCTTT
once TRBJ1-5 TRBV6-5 - CASSRSQAGNQPQHF TGTGCCAGCAGCCGTTCCCAAGCTGGCAATCAGCCCCAGCATTTT
- TRBJ2-7 TRBV19 TRBD2 CASGLAGVYEQYF TGTGCCTCGGGGCTAGCGGGAGTCTACGAGCAGTACTTC
few TRBJ2-3 TRBV28 TRBD2 CASSSYRSSGFTDTQYF TGTGCCAGCAGTTCGTACCGGTCTAGCGGGTTCACAGATACGCAGTATTTT
once TRBJ2-2 TRBV24-1 TRBD1 CATSDPPGGPNTGELFF TGTGCCACCAGTGACCCCCCAGGGGGACCGAACACCGGGGAGCTGTTTTTT
- TRBJ1-1 TRBV5-5 - CASSSQGGNGGNTEAFF TGTGCCAGCAGCTCCCAAGGGGGAAATGGAGGAAACACTGAAGCTTTCTTT
- TRBJ1-6 TRBV14 TRBD1 CASSEGQGFNSPLHF TGTGCCAGCAGCGAGGGACAGGGGTTTAATTCACCCCTCCACTTT
- TRBJ2-2 TRBV5-1 - CASSLDGGTGELFF TGCGCCAGCAGCTTGGACGGAGGCACCGGGGAGCTGTTTTTT
- TRBJ1-5 TRBV9 - CASSVGRSNQPQHF TGTGCCAGCAGCGTAGGCAGGAGCAATCAGCCCCAGCATTTT
- TRBJ2-7 TRBV7-9 TRBD1 CASSAGTGFYEQYF TGTGCCAGCAGCGCCGGGACAGGGTTTTACGAGCAGTACTTC
- TRBJ2-1 TRBV5-1 - CASSEESSYNEQFF TGCGCCAGCAGTGAGGAGAGCTCCTACAATGAGCAGTTCTTC
few TRBJ2-7 TRBV28 TRBD2 CASSLSGGLYEQYF TGTGCCAGCAGTCTTTCGGGGGGACTCTACGAGCAGTACTTC
- TRBJ1-2 TRBV7-9 TRBD1 CASSLAPDREGYTF TGTGCCAGCAGCTTAGCGCCGGACAGGGAGGGCTACACCTTC
- TRBJ1-1 TRBV18 TRBD1 CASSPRTGDTEAFF TGTGCCAGCTCACCCCGGACAGGGGACACTGAAGCTTTCTTT
- TRBJ1-3 TRBV4-2 - CASRKGGSGNTIYF TGTGCCAGCAGGAAAGGGGGATCTGGAAACACCATATATTTT
- TRBJ1-1 TRBV14 - CASSQGYEGTEAFF TGTGCCAGCAGCCAAGGGTATGAGGGTACTGAAGCTTTCTTT
- TRBJ2-1 TRBV5-1 TRBD2 CASASGRAYNEQFF TGCGCCAGCGCTAGCGGGAGGGCCTACAATGAGCAGTTCTTC
- TRBJ1-5 TRBV24-1 - CATSATGWVPQHF TGTGCCACCAGTGCCACGGGGTGGGTGCCCCAGCATTTT
- TRBJ1-4 TRBV30 - CAWRTPGAGEKLFF TGTGCCTGGAGAACGCCAGGGGCTGGTGAAAAACTGTTTTTT
- TRBJ2-1 TRBV3-1/TRBV3-2 - CASSPYETRGEGRVEQFF TGTGCCAGCAGCCCCTACGAAACTCGCGGGGAAGGACGGGTTGAGCAGTTCTTC
- TRBJ1-1 TRBV2 TRBD1 CASSGGTGNGDTEAFF TGTGCCAGCAGTGGGGGGACAGGGAACGGAGACACTGAAGCTTTCTTT
- TRBJ2-1 TRBV3-1/TRBV3-2 TRBD2 CASNLAGGYNEQFF TGTGCCAGCAATCTAGCGGGAGGGTACAATGAGCAGTTCTTC
once TRBJ1-2 TRBV5-1 - CASSLGGPQPNHGYTF TGCGCCAGCAGCTTGGGGGGGCCTCAGCCCAATCATGGCTACACCTTC
- TRBJ2-7 TRBV28 - CASSLHWRVQTYEQYF TGTGCCAGCAGTCTCCACTGGCGGGTGCAGACCTACGAGCAGTACTTC
- TRBJ1-6 TRBV28 TRBD1 CASTAQGKVSPLHF TGTGCCAGCACCGCACAGGGGAAGGTTTCACCCCTCCACTTT
- TRBJ2-4 TRBV7-2 - CASSLAPGIQYF TGTGCCAGCAGCTTAGCGCCAGGAATTCAGTACTTC
- TRBJ2-7 TRBV28 TRBD2 CASSSPEAGSSYEQYF TGTGCCAGCAGTTCACCTGAAGCGGGATCCTCCTACGAGCAGTACTTC
- TRBJ1-1 TRBV9 TRBD1 CASSPRTGGASTEAFF TGTGCCAGCAGCCCAAGGACAGGGGGCGCGAGTACTGAAGCTTTCTTT
- TRBJ2-1 TRBV9 TRBD2 CASSVTPAGTSGRTTYNEQFF TGTGCCAGCAGCGTCACCCCAGCCGGGACTAGCGGGAGAACCACCTACAATGAGCAGTTCTTC
- TRBJ2-5 TRBV28 - CASDSPGDPGLRTQYF TGTGCCAGTGACAGCCCAGGGGACCCGGGCCTCCGAACCCAGTACTTC
- TRBJ1-2 TRBV4-3 - CASSQVVAGNYGYTF TGCGCCAGCAGCCAAGTAGTTGCAGGGAACTATGGCTACACCTTC
- TRBJ1-5 TRBV10-1 TRBD1 CASRTGTGVEQPQHF TGCGCCAGCAGGACTGGGACAGGGGTTGAGCAGCCCCAGCATTTT
- TRBJ2-3 TRBV28 TRBD2 CASSYPRPDRGLAGGPDTQYF TGTGCCAGCAGTTACCCCAGACCGGACAGGGGACTAGCGGGAGGGCCAGATACGCAGTATTTT
- TRBJ2-7 TRBV6-6 TRBD1 CASSYWDVRQGEQYF TGTGCCAGCAGTTACTGGGACGTGAGACAGGGCGAGCAGTACTTC
- TRBJ1-2 TRBV5-6 - CASSRMTREGGDGYTF TGTGCCAGCAGCCGGATGACTAGGGAGGGAGGCGATGGCTACACCTTC
- TRBJ1-2 TRBV2 - CASSEANREGYTF TGTGCCAGCAGTGAAGCAAACAGGGAGGGCTACACCTTC
- TRBJ2-5 TRBV7-2 TRBD1 CASSPGTGGETQYF TGTGCCAGCAGCCCGGGGACAGGAGGGGAGACCCAGTACTTC
once TRBJ2-7 TRBV18 - CASSPGTTRDYEQYF TGTGCCAGCTCACCAGGGACAACGAGGGACTACGAGCAGTACTTC
- TRBJ2-3 TRBV27 - CASSLSPSDTQYF TGTGCCAGCAGTTTGTCTCCTTCAGATACGCAGTATTTT
- TRBJ1-5 TRBV2 - CASNREANQPQHF TGTGCCAGCAACCGGGAGGCCAATCAGCCCCAGCATTTT
- TRBJ1-6 TRBV19 TRBD1 CASSGDRGWGSPLHF TGTGCCAGTAGTGGAGACAGGGGTTGGGGTTCACCCCTCCACTTT
- TRBJ1-6 TRBV13 - CASSLGQGYNSPLHF TGTGCCAGCAGCTTGGGGCAGGGGTATAATTCACCCCTCCACTTT
- TRBJ1-2 TRBV7-9 - CASSFGTGRHYGYTF TGTGCCAGCAGCTTCGGTACAGGGCGGCACTATGGCTACACCTTC
once TRBJ1-6 TRBV19 - CASSIAGLYNSPLHF TGTGCCAGTAGTATAGCGGGACTGTATAATTCACCCCTCCACTTT
- TRBJ1-1 TRBV7-3 - CASSLLPGTTEAFF TGTGCCAGCAGCTTACTTCCCGGGACAACTGAAGCTTTCTTT
- TRBJ1-2 TRBV5-8 - CASSLSGLGGYTF TGTGCCAGCAGCTTGTCCGGGTTGGGTGGCTACACCTTC
- TRBJ2-1 TRBV7-2 TRBD1 CASSLGGQTYNEQFF TGTGCCAGCAGCTTAGGGGGACAGACCTACAATGAGCAGTTCTTC